This note documents a single TCR beta chain sequence. Its target is not known. The sample is drawn from a study of T cell responses to AZD1222 COVID-19 vaccine. Method: immunoSEQ multiplex PCR; TCRdb's copy keeps in-frame clones and lacks some. The sample has 95,000 or so clones; approximately 91% are singletons. Whole-study results and caveats: CD4 TCRs linked to vaccination spanned spike, dominating at 160-218 and 743-854. In the spike-specific TCR repertoire, nearly half reportedly target unmutated variant regions. Researchers took repertoire samples only after the peak T cell response had come.

V lost 2 bases to trimming and J lost 10 bases; unmatched junction nucleotides: 5. CDR1 and CDR2 (germline): SGHDT, YYEEEE. This CDR3 is built from 12 residues. The source material was peripheral blood, sampled 28 days after the second AZD1222 dose. V and J are TRBV5-6 and TRBJ1-1; TRBD1 agrees at 7 bases. The receptor's source is an adult who received the AZD1222 COVID-19 vaccine. The CDR3 sequence is CASSFATGAAFF. The DNA of the CDR3 is TGTGCCAGCAGCTTCGCAACAGGGGCAGCTTTCTTT.